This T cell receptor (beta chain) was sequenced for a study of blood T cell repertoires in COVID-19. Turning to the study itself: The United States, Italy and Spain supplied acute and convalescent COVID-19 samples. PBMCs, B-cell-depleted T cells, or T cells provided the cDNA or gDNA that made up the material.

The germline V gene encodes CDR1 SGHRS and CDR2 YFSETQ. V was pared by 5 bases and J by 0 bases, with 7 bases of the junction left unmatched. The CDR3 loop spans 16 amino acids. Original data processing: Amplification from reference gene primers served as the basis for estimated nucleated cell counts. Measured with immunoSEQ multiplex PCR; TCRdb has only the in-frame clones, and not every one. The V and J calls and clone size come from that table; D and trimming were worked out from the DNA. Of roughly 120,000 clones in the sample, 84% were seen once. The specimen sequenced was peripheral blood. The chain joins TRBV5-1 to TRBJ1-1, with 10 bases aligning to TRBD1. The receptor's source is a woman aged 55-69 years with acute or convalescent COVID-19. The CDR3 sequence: CASSKGQGIMNTEAFF. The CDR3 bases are TGCGCCAGCAGTAAGGGACAGGGGATCATGAACACTGAAGCTTTCTTT.